Sequencing of this TCR beta chain was carried out in a study of cytomegalovirus exposure and HLA in healthy donors. Trimming cost V 4 bases and J 3 bases, with 13 bases left between them. Germline loops: CDR1 SGHRS, CDR2 YFSETQ. The CDR3 contains 15 residues. Study-wide points: Three chains tied to CMV proved CMV antigen-specific in vitro.

Libraries were prepared by immunoSEQ multiplex PCR; TCRdb keeps only in-frame clonotypes and omits some of them. The sample consists of about 84,000 clones, roughly 88% of them appearing once. Comments on this clone: The antigen is unknown.

This sequence originates from a young man in good health and CMV-seronegative. The specimen was PBMCs. The chain combines TRBV5-1 with TRBJ2-2; D may be TRBD1 (5 bases). DNA for the CDR3: TGCGCCAGCAGCCCAGGCAGGGCGGACACCGGGGAGCTGTTTTTT. This translates into CASSPGRADTGELFF.